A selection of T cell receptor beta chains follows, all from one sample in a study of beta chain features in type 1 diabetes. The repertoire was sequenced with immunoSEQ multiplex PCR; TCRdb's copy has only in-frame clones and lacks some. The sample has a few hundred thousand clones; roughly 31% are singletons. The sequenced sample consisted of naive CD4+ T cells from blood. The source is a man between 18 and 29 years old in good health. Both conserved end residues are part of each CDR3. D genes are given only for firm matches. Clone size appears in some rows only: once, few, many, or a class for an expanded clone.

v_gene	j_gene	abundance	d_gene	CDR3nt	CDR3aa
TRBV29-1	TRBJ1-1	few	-	TGCAGCGTCATGAGGCGGGTGACGAACACTGAAGCTTTCTTT	CSVMRRVTNTEAFF
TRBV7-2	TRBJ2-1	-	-	TGTGCCAGCAGCTTAGCCCCGGCTAGCGTGAATGAGCAGTTCTTC	CASSLAPASVNEQFF
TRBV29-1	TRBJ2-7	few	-	TGCAGCGTGTTGACCCGATCAACCTACGAGCAGTACTTC	CSVLTRSTYEQYF
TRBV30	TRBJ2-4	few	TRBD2	TGTGCCTGGAGTGTAGAAAGGACTAGCGGGAGCAGGGACATTCAGTACTTC	CAWSVERTSGSRDIQYF
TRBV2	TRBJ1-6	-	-	TGTGCCAGCAGTGTACGTAAGGGATCGGGACTGATGAATTCACCCCTCCACTTT	CASSVRKGSGLMNSPLHF
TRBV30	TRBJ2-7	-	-	TGTGCCTGGAGTGTACTTGTCTCCTACGAGCAGTACTTC	CAWSVLVSYEQYF
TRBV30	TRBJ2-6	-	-	TGTGCCTGGGCAGGGGTTGGGGCCAACGTCCTGACTTTC	CAWAGVGANVLTF
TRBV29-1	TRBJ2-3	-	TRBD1	TGCAGCGTAGCCGGACAGGGAGGAGCAGATACGCAGTATTTT	CSVAGQGGADTQYF
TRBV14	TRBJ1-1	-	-	TGTGCCAGCAGCCAGGGTATAAGAACTGAAGCTTTCTTT	CASSQGIRTEAFF
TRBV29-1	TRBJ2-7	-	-	TGCAGCGTTGTGGACGGGACCTACGAGCAGTACTTC	CSVVDGTYEQYF
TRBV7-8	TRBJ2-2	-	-	TGTGCCAGCAGCTTACTCGGGGGGAACACCGGGGAGCTGTTTTTT	CASSLLGGNTGELFF
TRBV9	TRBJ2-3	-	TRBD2	TGTGCCAGCAGCGTAGGACTAGCGGGAGGAACAGATACGCAGTATTTT	CASSVGLAGGTDTQYF
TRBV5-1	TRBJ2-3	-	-	TGCGCCAGCAGCTTGGTTGGGACGACATCGGATACGCAGTATTTT	CASSLVGTTSDTQYF
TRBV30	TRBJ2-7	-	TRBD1	TGTGCCTGGGGACAGGAGGCCTACGAGCAGTACTTC	CAWGQEAYEQYF
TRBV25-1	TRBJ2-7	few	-	TGTGCCAGCAAGTCCCGCTCCTACGAGCAGTACTTC	CASKSRSYEQYF
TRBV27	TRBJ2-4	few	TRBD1	TGTGCCAGCAGTTTATCGAGGTGGGGCACAGGGGTAAACTTC	CASSLSRWGTGVNF
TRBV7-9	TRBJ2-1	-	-	TGTGCCAGCAGTTCCCGTACCGGTAGCTCCTACAATGAGCAGTTCTTC	CASSSRTGSSYNEQFF
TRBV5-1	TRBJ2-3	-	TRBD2	TGCGCCAGCAGCTCCTTAGCGGGAGTCCCAGATACGCAGTATTTT	CASSSLAGVPDTQYF
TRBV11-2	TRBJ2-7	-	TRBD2	TGTGCCAGCAGCTTCACGGCGGGAGCCTACGAGCAGTACTTC	CASSFTAGAYEQYF
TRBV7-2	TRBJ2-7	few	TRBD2	TGTGCCAGCAGCTATAGCGGGGCCTCCCCCTACGAGCAGTACTTC	CASSYSGASPYEQYF
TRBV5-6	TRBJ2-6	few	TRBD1	TGTGCCAGCAGCTTACGGACAGGGTCCGGGGCCAACGTCCTGACTTTC	CASSLRTGSGANVLTF
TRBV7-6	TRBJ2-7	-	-	TGTGCCAGCAGACGGGGACGGGAGACCTCCTACGAGCAGTACTTC	CASRRGRETSYEQYF
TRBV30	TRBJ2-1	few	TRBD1	TGTGCCTGGAAACAGGGGTACAATGAGCAGTTCTTC	CAWKQGYNEQFF
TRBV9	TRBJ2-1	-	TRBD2	TGTGCCAGCAGTATGACTAGCGGGAGTTTAAATGAGCAGTTCTTC	CASSMTSGSLNEQFF
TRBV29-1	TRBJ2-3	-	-	TGCAGCGGGGCTAGCGATACAGATACGCAGTATTTT	CSGASDTDTQYF
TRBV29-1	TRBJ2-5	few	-	TGCAGCGTTGAAGGGGTTGAGAACCGCCAAGAGACCCAGTACTTC	CSVEGVENRQETQYF
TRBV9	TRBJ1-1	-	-	TGTGCCAGCACCCCCGGACAATTGAACACTGAAGCTTTCTTT	CASTPGQLNTEAFF
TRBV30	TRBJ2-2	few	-	TGTGCCTGGAGTGTGATGCTCGCCGGGGAGCTGTTTTTT	CAWSVMLAGELFF
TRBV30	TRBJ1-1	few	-	TGTGCCTGGGCGGAAGTAAGGGCTTTCTTT	CAWAEVRAFF
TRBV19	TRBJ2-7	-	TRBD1	TGTGCCAGTAGTATTGGGACAGTCTACGAGCAGTACTTC	CASSIGTVYEQYF
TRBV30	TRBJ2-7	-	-	TGTGCCTGGAGTGTACTAGAATACGAGCAGTACTTC	CAWSVLEYEQYF
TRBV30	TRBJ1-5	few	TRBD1	TGTGCCTGGAGTGCCGACAGGGGGAATCAGCCCCAGCATTTT	CAWSADRGNQPQHF
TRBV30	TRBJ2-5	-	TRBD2	TGTGCCTGGAGTGGGGGACTAGCCTTAGGGGAGACCCAGTACTTC	CAWSGGLALGETQYF
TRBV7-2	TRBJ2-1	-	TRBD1	TGTGCCAGCAGTCTCCGGACAGGTAACTACAATGAGCAGTTCTTC	CASSLRTGNYNEQFF
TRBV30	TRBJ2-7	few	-	TGTGCCTGGAGAACAGCCTACGAGCAGTACTTC	CAWRTAYEQYF
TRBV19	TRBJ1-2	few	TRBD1	TGTGCCAGTAGTATCGACAGGGGGCTGGATGGCTACACCTTC	CASSIDRGLDGYTF
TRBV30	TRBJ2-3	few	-	TGTGCCTGGAGTACCATCGGACTGGGAGATACGCAGTATTTT	CAWSTIGLGDTQYF
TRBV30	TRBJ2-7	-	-	TGTGCCTGGAGTGTGAAGGGATCCTACGAGCAGTACTTC	CAWSVKGSYEQYF
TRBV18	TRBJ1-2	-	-	TGTGCCAGCTCACCTCCCACAGGCCGCTGGGGCTATGGCTACACCTTC	CASSPPTGRWGYGYTF
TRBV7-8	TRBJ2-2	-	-	TGTGCCAGCAGCGTAGTCAGTAGGGTGACCGGGGAGCTGTTTTTT	CASSVVSRVTGELFF
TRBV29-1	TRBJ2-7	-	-	TGCAGCGTTGGACGAACCATAAACTACGAGCAGTACTTC	CSVGRTINYEQYF
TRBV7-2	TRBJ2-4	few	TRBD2	TGTGCCAGCAGCACCGAACCGGGACTAAGGGGTATAAACATTCAGTACTTC	CASSTEPGLRGINIQYF
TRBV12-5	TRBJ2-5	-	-	TGTGCTAGTGGAAGGGCTCAAGAGACCCAGTACTTC	CASGRAQETQYF
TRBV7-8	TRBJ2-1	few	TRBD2	TGTGCCAGCAGCTTAGCGCGGACTAGAGATAATGAGCAGTTCTTC	CASSLARTRDNEQFF
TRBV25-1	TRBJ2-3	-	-	TGTGCCAGCAGTGAATCAGGGATAGGAAATACGCAGTATTTT	CASSESGIGNTQYF
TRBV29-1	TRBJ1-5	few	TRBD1	TGCAGCGTAACAGGGGAACGGGATCAGCCCCAGCATTTT	CSVTGERDQPQHF
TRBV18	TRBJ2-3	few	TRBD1	TGTGCCAGCTCTCCCTCAGGGGGCCACACAGATACGCAGTATTTT	CASSPSGGHTDTQYF
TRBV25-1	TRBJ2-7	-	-	TGTGCCAGCAGACCGGGACCCGGGAGCGAGCAGTACTTC	CASRPGPGSEQYF
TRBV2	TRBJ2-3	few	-	TGTGCCAGCAGTGAAGCAGAAAGAAGCAGCGGCCCCACAGATACGCAGTATTTT	CASSEAERSSGPTDTQYF
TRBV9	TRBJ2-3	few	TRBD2	TGTGCCAGCAGCGTCTCTAGCGGGAGCCCAGATACGCAGTATTTT	CASSVSSGSPDTQYF